This TCR beta chain was sequenced for a study of neurological immune-mediated disorders. CDR3 size: 15 residues. Germline CDR1 is DFQATT and CDR2 is SNEGSKA (reference sequence). V lost 2 bases to trimming and J lost 4 bases; unmatched junction nucleotides: 10. This clonotype was recorded at least ten times. TCRdb reanalysed the 5' RACE reads using MiXCR and keeps one entry per CDR3 protein. The repertoire consists of about 76,000 distinct CDR3 sequences, with approximately 17% occurring once and the leading ten covering approximately 15%. The rearrangement joins TRBV20-1 to TRBJ1-2, with 7 bases matching TRBD1. What was sequenced was PBMCs. The TCR originated in a woman aged 40 to 50 in good health. CDR3 sequence reads: CSARHGSGGTYGYTF. CDR3 sequence (DNA): TGCAGTGCTAGACACGGGTCAGGGGGGACCTATGGCTACACCTTC.